This T cell receptor (beta chain) was sequenced during a study of T cells in Graves' hyperthyroidism and ophthalmopathy. In its sample, this clonotype was seen many times. Exclusions: uncontrolled infection, other autoimmune disease, pregnancy, lactation. Researchers amplified the TCR beta CDR3 regions from RNA transcripts. With the HTBI primer set, the TCR CDR3 went through a first round of RT-PCR. TCRdb independently ran MiXCR on the multiplex PCR reads; one entry per CDR3 protein. Among 300,000 to 400,000 distinct CDR3 sequences listed, about 14% were seen once. The CDR3 runs to 16 residues. Trimming removed 7 bases at V and 0 bases at J, with 18 bases between. In germline, CDR1 is DFQATT, CDR2 SNEGSKA (reference sequence).

The sample comprised blood. The sequence was obtained from a woman aged 25 to 45 with Graves' ophthalmopathy. J is TRBJ1-4 and V is TRBV20-1, with D possibly matching TRBD1 (5 bases). The CDR3 loop reads CSGIGTADATNEKLFF. In DNA, the CDR3 is TGCAGTGGTATAGGGACGGCGGATGCAACTAATGAAAAACTGTTTTTT.